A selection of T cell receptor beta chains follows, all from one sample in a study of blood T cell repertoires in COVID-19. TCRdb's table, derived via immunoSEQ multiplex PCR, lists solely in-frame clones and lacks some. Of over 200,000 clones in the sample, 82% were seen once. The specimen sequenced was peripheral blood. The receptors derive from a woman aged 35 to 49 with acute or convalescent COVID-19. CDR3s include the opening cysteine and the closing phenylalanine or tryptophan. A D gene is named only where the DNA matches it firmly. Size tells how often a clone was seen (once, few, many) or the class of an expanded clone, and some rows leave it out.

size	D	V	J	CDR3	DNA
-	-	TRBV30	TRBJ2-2	CAWSIRTGELFF	TGTGCCTGGAGTATCAGGACCGGGGAGCTGTTTTTT
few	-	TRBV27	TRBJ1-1	CASGITGNTEAFF	TGTGCCAGCGGTATTACAGGGAACACTGAAGCTTTCTTT
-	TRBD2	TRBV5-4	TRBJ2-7	CASSSGLAGVVNEQYF	TGTGCCAGCAGCTCAGGACTAGCGGGAGTCGTCAACGAGCAGTACTTC
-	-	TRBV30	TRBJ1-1	CAWSAGHRVGTEAFF	TGTGCCTGGAGTGCGGGACACAGGGTAGGCACTGAAGCTTTCTTT
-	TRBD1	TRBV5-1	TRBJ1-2	CASSLTGGFGYTF	TGCGCCAGCAGCTTGACAGGGGGCTTTGGCTACACCTTC
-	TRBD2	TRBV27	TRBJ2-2	CASSRGSGSSTGELFF	TGTGCCAGCTCCCGTGGTAGCGGGAGTTCGACCGGGGAGCTGTTTTTT
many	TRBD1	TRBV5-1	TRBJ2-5	CASSGGTGETQYF	TGCGCCAGCAGCGGCGGGACAGGGGAGACCCAGTACTTC
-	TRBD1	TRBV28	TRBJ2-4	CASSAVVQGAYIQYF	TGTGCCAGCAGTGCTGTTGTTCAGGGGGCATACATTCAGTACTTC
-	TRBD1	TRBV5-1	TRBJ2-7	CASSPGQGAGEQYF	TGCGCCAGCAGCCCCGGACAGGGGGCGGGCGAGCAGTACTTC
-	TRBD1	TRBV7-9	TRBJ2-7	CASSLRTGDNEQYF	TGTGCCAGCAGCTTACGGACAGGGGATAACGAGCAGTACTTC
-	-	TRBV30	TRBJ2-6	CAWASSQPGANVLTF	TGTGCCTGGGCATCCTCACAGCCTGGGGCCAACGTCCTGACTTTC
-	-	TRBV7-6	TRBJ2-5	CASSLGGRDTSKETQYF	TGTGCCAGCAGCTTAGGGGGTCGGGACACTTCAAAAGAGACCCAGTACTTC
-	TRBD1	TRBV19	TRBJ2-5	CASSIWGQVETQYF	TGTGCCAGTAGTATTTGGGGACAGGTAGAGACCCAGTACTTC
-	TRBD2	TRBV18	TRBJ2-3	CASSPRSLAGANTQYF	TGTGCCAGCTCACCAAGGAGTCTAGCGGGGGCAAATACGCAGTATTTT
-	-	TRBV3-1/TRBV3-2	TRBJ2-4	CASSQKQGLAKNIQYF	TGTGCCAGCAGCCAGAAACAAGGACTAGCCAAAAACATTCAGTACTTC
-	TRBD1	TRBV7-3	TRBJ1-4	CAKRQGRENEKLFF	TGTGCCAAAAGACAGGGGAGAGAAAATGAAAAACTGTTTTTT
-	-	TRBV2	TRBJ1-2	CASSGQTNYGYTF	TGTGCCAGCAGCGGACAGACCAACTATGGCTACACCTTC
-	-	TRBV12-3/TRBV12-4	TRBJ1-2	CASSPGGIGYTF	TGTGCCAGCAGTCCGGGAGGGATCGGCTACACCTTC
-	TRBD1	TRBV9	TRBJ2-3	CASSATGGPDTQYF	TGTGCCAGCAGCGCCACAGGGGGTCCAGATACGCAGTATTTT
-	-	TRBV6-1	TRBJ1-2	CASSEFTGPNYGYTF	TGTGCCAGCAGTGAATTCACAGGGCCTAACTATGGCTACACCTTC
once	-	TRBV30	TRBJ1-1	CAWSVSRRGNTEAFF	TGTGCCTGGAGTGTAAGCCGCAGGGGGAACACTGAAGCTTTCTTT
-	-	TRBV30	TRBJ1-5	CAWGPGGVDQPQHF	TGTGCCTGGGGTCCCGGAGGGGTAGATCAGCCCCAGCATTTT
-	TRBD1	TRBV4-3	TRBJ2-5	CASSQGQGAQETQYF	TGCGCCAGCAGCCAGGGACAGGGGGCCCAAGAGACCCAGTACTTC
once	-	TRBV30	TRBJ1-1	CARRVMNTEAFF	TGTGCCCGCAGGGTGATGAACACTGAAGCTTTCTTT
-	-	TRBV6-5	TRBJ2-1	CASSSLFSEQFF	TGTGCCAGCAGTTCCCTTTTTTCTGAGCAGTTCTTC
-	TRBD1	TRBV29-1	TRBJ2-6	CSVVGTGGPSGANVLTF	TGCAGCGTCGTCGGGACAGGGGGCCCCTCTGGGGCCAACGTCCTGACTTTC
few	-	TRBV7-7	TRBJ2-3	CASSLRGGGTDTQYF	TGTGCCAGCAGCTTAAGAGGGGGGGGGACAGATACGCAGTATTTT
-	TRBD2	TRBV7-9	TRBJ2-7	CASSLGHGTSEEQYF	TGTGCCAGCAGCTTAGGCCACGGGACTAGCGAAGAGCAGTACTTC
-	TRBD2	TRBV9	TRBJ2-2	CASSVRGGTGELFF	TGTGCCAGCAGCGTCCGGGGGGGAACCGGGGAGCTGTTTTTT